The sequence of this TCR beta chain was determined in a study of shared clonotypes between healthy human individuals. The wider study: The cohort had a couple of women and a few men, ages 18 to 49.

Study-level points and caveats: It was only blood that was sampled, and tissue repertoires likely differ.

About this clone itself: Its cognate antigen is unknown.

Donors comprised only Caucasian adults living in Nashville, Tennessee. This CDR3 region has 11 residues. V was pared by 3 bases and J by 3 bases, with 3 bases between. Germline V gene data show CDR1 as SQVTM and CDR2 as ANQGSEA. This table comes from immunoSEQ multiplex PCR, and its TCRdb copy is limited to in-frame clones, with some not included. The table shows about 490,000 clones, with more than 65% occurring only once. The rearrangement joins TRBV29-1 to TRBJ2-1; D uncertain. This receptor was taken from a woman in her 40s in good health. Some clones in this sample may be carry-over from other donors' samples. Sequenced sample: PBMCs. The DNA of the CDR3 is TGCAGCGTTGACTACTACAATGAGCAGTTCTTC. Translated, it gives CSVDYYNEQFF.